This TCR beta chain derives from a study of cytomegalovirus exposure and HLA in healthy donors. Notes on the study in general: High specificity and sensitivity for cytomegalovirus status were reported for the classifier.

Vbeta (60) and Jbeta (13) primers were used in the PCR. Method: immunoSEQ multiplex PCR; TCRdb's copy keeps in-frame clones and lacks some. The sample carries 100,000 to 150,000 clones, roughly 80% recorded once. The ends were cut back, 0 bases at V and 4 bases at J, with 10 bases in the middle. The CDR3 length is 15 residues. CDR1 SGDLS and CDR2 YYNGEE come from the germline V gene. Of note for this clone: Its specificity is unknown.

Sequenced material: PBMCs. This sequence joins TRBV9 and TRBJ2-2; D perhaps matches TRBD1 (5 bases). This TCR was recovered from a young man in good health and CMV-seropositive. Here the CDR3 DNA reads TGTGCCAGCAGCGTAGGTTCTGGGGCCACCGGGGAGCTGTTTTTT. It encodes CASSVGSGATGELFF. Full variable domain (outside the CDR3, taken from reference TRBV9 and TRBJ2-2): DSGVTQTPKHLITATGQRVTLRCSPRSGDLSVYWYQQSLDQGLQFLIQYYNGEERAKGNILERFSAQQFPDLHSELNLSSLELGDSALYFCASSVGSGATGELFFGEGSRLTVL.